Presented here are 32 T cell receptor beta chains from one specimen sequenced in a study of early T cells in non-severe SARS-CoV-2 infection. TCRdb independently ran MiXCR on the 5' RACE reads; one entry per CDR3 protein. The sample lists 100,000 to 140,000 distinct CDR3 sequences; approximately 12% were seen once. Sequencing input: whole blood. All receptors come from an adult who was a healthcare worker with PCR-confirmed SARS-CoV-2 infection or an uninfected control (not recorded which).

J is TRBJ1-1 and V is TRBV12-3 or TRBV12-4, with a tentative D call TRBD1 (5 bases). This CDR3 region has 14 residues. V was clipped by 6 bases and J by 11 bases, with 22 bases between them. CDR3 protein: CASSPGGAGLRAFF. The CDR3 nucleotides read TGTGCCAGCAGCCCCGGGGGAGCGGGACTGAGGGCTTTCTTT.

The chain carries TRBV2 and TRBJ2-1; no clear D gene. Between the trimmed V and J ends, which lost 7 bases and 7 bases, there was a span of 8 bases. The CDR3 length is 11 residues. Germline V lookup: CDR1 SNHLY, CDR2 FYNNEI. In DNA form, the CDR3 reads TGTGCCAGCAATTCGTGGAATGAGCAGTTCTTC. This gives the protein CASNSWNEQFF.

This chain joins TRBV4-1 and TRBJ1-1, with D possibly TRBD1 on 5 matching bases. The CDR3 totals 15 residues. V lost 0 bases and J 9 bases, leaving 17 bases between the germline ends. Looked up from germline, CDR1 is MGHRA and CDR2 is YSYEKL. CDR3 nucleotides: TGCGCCAGCAGCCAAGAGCGTCTCGAGGGGACTCAAGCTTTCTTT. Its protein product is CASSQERLEGTQAFF.

The sample holds a few counts of this clonotype. CDR3 sequence: CSVEQGEGYTF. As DNA, the CDR3 is TGCAGCGTTGAGCAGGGCGAGGGCTACACCTTC. The chain is built from TRBV29-1 and TRBJ1-2, with D tentatively TRBD1 (5 bases). V was trimmed by 3 bases and J by 8 bases, leaving 10 bases between them. Germline values: CDR1 SQVTM, CDR2 ANQGSEA. This CDR3 is built from 11 residues.

In this sample, this clonotype turned up a few times. The chain employs TRBV18 and TRBJ1-6; D uncertain. Trimming removed 3 bases from V and 7 bases from J, with 7 bases in between. Germline V gene sequence: CDR1 KGHSH, CDR2 LQKENI. CDR3 length: 13 residues. CDR3 in DNA: TGTGCCAGCTCACCGCGTGGAAATTCACCCCTCCACTTT. This translates into CASSPRGNSPLHF.

This clonotype was counted between two and nine times. The J gene is TRBJ1-2, the V gene TRBV3-1; D gene uncertain. CDR3 length: 15 amino acids. Germline V gene sequence: CDR1 LGHDT, CDR2 YNNKEL (reference sequence). The germline V and J ends were trimmed by 4 bases and 3 bases, with 15 bases remaining between them. CDR3 nucleotide sequence: TGTGCCAGCAGCCTAAACAGAGCCGGTCACTATGGCTACACCTTC. This gives the protein CASSLNRAGHYGYTF. The whole variable domain, filled in from reference TRBV3-1 and TRBJ1-2, reads DTAVSQTPKYLVTQMGNDKSIKCEQNLGHDTMYWYKQDSKKFLKIMFSYNNKELIINETVPNRFSPKSPDKAHLNLHINSLELGDSAVYFCASSLNRAGHYGYTFGSGTRLTVV.

In its sample, this clonotype was seen a few times. V usage is TRBV27 and J usage is TRBJ2-7; 10 bases match TRBD1. V lost 4 bases to trimming and J lost 2 bases; unmatched junction nucleotides: 14. This CDR3 spans 18 amino acids. Per the germline V gene, CDR1 is MNHEY and CDR2 is SMNVEV (reference sequence). The CDR3 protein is CASSYTSSGTGAPYEQYF. CDR3 nucleotides: TGTGCCAGCAGTTATACATCCTCCGGGACAGGGGCCCCCTACGAGCAGTACTTC.

This rearrangement joins TRBV20-1 to TRBJ2-7; 8 bases are a match to TRBD1. V dropped 5 bases and J dropped 3; count of bases not matched to a gene: 6. The germline CDR1 and CDR2 sequences are DFQATT and SNEGSKA (reference sequence). There are 13 residues in the CDR3. The CDR3 DNA follows: TGCAGTGCTCCGAGGGACAGGAGCTACGAGCAGTACTTC. As protein: CSAPRDRSYEQYF.

In this sample, this clonotype turned up many times. Here the CDR3 reads CASSRSLAGQGAADTQYF. The CDR3 nucleotides read TGTGCCAGCAGCCGATCGCTAGCGGGACAAGGGGCCGCAGATACGCAGTATTTT. The chain uses TRBV6-5 and TRBJ2-3; 9 nucleotides agree with TRBD2. The V gene's germline CDR1 is MNHEY and CDR2 SVGAGI. The CDR3 totals 18 residues. The V gene end was trimmed by 6 bases and the J gene end by 4 bases; junction bases not matched to a gene: 17.

The CDR3 spells CASRRDLADSYEQYF. Written as DNA, the CDR3 is TGTGCCAGCAGGCGAGACCTAGCGGACTCCTACGAGCAGTACTTC. V usage is TRBV6-5 and J usage is TRBJ2-7; 7 bases fit TRBD2. This CDR3 is 15 amino acids long. Germline V lookup: CDR1 MNHEY, CDR2 SVGAGI. The trim removed 6 bases at V and 0 bases at J, leaving 8 bases unmatched.

A few counts support this clonotype. V and J are TRBV20-1 and TRBJ2-3; TRBD2 matches at 7 bases. V dropped 4 bases and J dropped 2; count of bases not matched to a gene: 12. Germline lookup yields CDR1 DFQATT and CDR2 SNEGSKA (reference sequence). The CDR3 has 16 amino acids. CDR3 protein: CSAKTPLAANTDTQYF. In DNA form, the CDR3 reads TGCAGTGCTAAAACTCCCCTAGCGGCGAACACAGATACGCAGTATTTT.

A few counts support this clonotype. This CDR3 reads CASTGTVGQPQHF. The CDR3 DNA sequence: TGTGCCAGCACAGGAACCGTAGGTCAGCCCCAGCATTTT. The gene calls are TRBV28 and TRBJ1-5; D is uncertain. The CDR3 has 13 residues. Germline CDR1 MDHEN, CDR2 SYDVKM. Trimming left V 7 bases short and J 6 bases short, with 13 bases between.

This clonotype was observed a handful of times. The CDR3 here is CASSLAANPTLYNEQFF. The CDR3 coding sequence is TGTGCCAGCAGCTTAGCGGCCAACCCGACCCTATACAATGAGCAGTTCTTC. The chain has TRBV7-6 and TRBJ2-1; D call uncertain. CDR3 length: 17 residues. V was pared by 0 bases and J by 4 bases, with 16 bases between. CDR1 SGHVS and CDR2 FNYEAQ come from the germline V gene.

This clonotype was recorded many times. This chain uses TRBV27 with TRBJ2-7; 7 bases are shared with TRBD2. This CDR3 comprises 13 residues. Germline assignment: CDR1 MNHEY and CDR2 SMNVEV (reference sequence). Germline trimming cut 8 bases from V and 3 bases from J; bases unmatched to any gene: 7. The DNA for the CDR3 is TGTGCCAGCTCCGGGCGGGGGTACTACGAGCAGTACTTC. This codes for CASSGRGYYEQYF.

The V and J genes are TRBV23-1 and TRBJ2-7; maybe TRBD2 (6 bases). TRBV23-1 is an ORF; its function is uncertain. The length of the CDR3 is 16 residues. Deletions cut 1 base from V and 1 base from J, with 14 bases between. CDR3 nucleotides: TGCGCCAGCAGTCAATATAGCGGTAACCCTTCCTACGAGCAGTACTTC. Translation gives CASSQYSGNPSYEQYF.

This clonotype has only a few counts. The CDR3 DNA reads as TGCAGCGTAACTCGGACAATCCGAGCTTTCTTT. Its protein is CSVTRTIRAFF. This chain joins TRBV29-1 and TRBJ1-1; D is possibly TRBD1 (5 bases). This CDR3 region has 11 residues. V shed 6 bases and J shed 10 bases, with 15 bases lying between them. Germline CDR1 and CDR2: SQVTM and ANQGSEA.

This clonotype was seen a few times. The V and J genes are TRBV6-5 and TRBJ2-1; TRBD1 or TRBD2 may be the D gene (5 bases each). This CDR3 contains 13 residues. The germline V and J ends were trimmed by 5 bases and 3 bases, with 8 bases remaining between them. Looked up from germline, CDR1 is MNHEY and CDR2 is SVGAGI. The CDR3 DNA sequence: TGTGCCAGCAGTGGGGGATTCTACAATGAGCAGTTCTTC. Its translation is CASSGGFYNEQFF.

The table lists this clonotype with a few counts. V and J are TRBV9 and TRBJ2-5; 14 positions agree with TRBD2. Germline V gene sequence: CDR1 SGDLS, CDR2 YYNGEE. V lost 4 bases and J lost 3; bases outside the gene matches: 20. The CDR3 runs to 21 residues. The CDR3 region is CASSRGTSGSIGVGVEETQYF. CDR3 nucleotide sequence: TGTGCCAGCAGCAGAGGGACTAGCGGGAGTATAGGGGTAGGGGTTGAAGAGACCCAGTACTTC.

In regard to this clonotype: This sequence may be a read error, since a much larger clone differs from it by one base. No conserved phenylalanine or tryptophan ends this CDR3, so it is likely a read error. V usage is TRBV4-1 and J usage is TRBJ1-1; 8 bases match TRBD1. The germline CDR1 and CDR2 sequences are MGHRA and YSYEKL. There are 14 residues in the CDR3. With 0 bases clipped from V and 11 bases from J, the junction kept 8 bases outside the gene matches. CDR3 residues: CASSQDPQGAEAFS. In nucleotides, the CDR3 is TGCGCCAGCAGCCAAGACCCCCAGGGGGCGGAGGCTTTCTCT.

This clonotype was detected many times. This chain connects TRBV12-3 or TRBV12-4 to TRBJ2-3; D is possibly TRBD2 (6 bases). CDR3 size: 14 residues. Trimming shortened V by 6 bases and J by 0 bases, and 10 bases separated the two germline ends. In nucleotides, the CDR3 is TGTGCCAGCAGCACCGGGACTAGCACAGATACGCAGTATTTT. It codes for CASSTGTSTDTQYF.

A note on this clonotype: Just one base apart from a much larger clone, this may be a read error. The V call is TRBV7-6, the J call TRBJ1-3; D is undetermined. The germline CDR1 and CDR2 sequences are SGHVS and FNYEAQ. The CDR3 length is 13 residues. Here the CDR3 reads CASSLHSGNSIYF. Here the CDR3 DNA reads TGTGCCAGCAGCTTACACAGCGGAAACTCCATATATTTT.

This clonotype has more than one count but fewer than ten. The chain uses TRBV28 and TRBJ2-7; D is uncertain. This CDR3 has 12 residues. CDR1 is MDHEN, CDR2 SYDVKM, per germline. V was pared by 5 bases and J by 5 bases, with 10 bases between. CDR3 in DNA: TGTGCCAGCAGTCCGTCAGTAAACGAGCAGTACTTC. Protein: CASSPSVNEQYF.

In the case of this clonotype: A read error may explain this, as a much larger clone is one base away. The chain links TRBV2 to TRBJ1-5, with 7 positions matching TRBD1. From germline, CDR1 is SNHLY and CDR2 FYNNEI. CDR3 size: 15 residues. The trim removed 4 bases at V and 3 bases at J, leaving 6 bases unmatched. CDR3 coding DNA: TGTGCCAGCAGTGGACAGGGCCGGAACAATCAGCCCCAGCATTTT. This sequence encodes CASSGQGRNNQPQHF.

This chain links TRBV9 with TRBJ2-1, with TRBD2 matching over 12 bases. Germline V gene lookup returns CDR1 SGDLS and CDR2 YYNGEE. This CDR3 comprises 15 residues. The ends lost 4 bases at V and 10 bases at J; junction bases unmatched: 9. As DNA, the CDR3 is TGTGCCAGCAGCACTCGGACTAGCGGGATTGGGGAGCAGTTCTTC. This sequence encodes CASSTRTSGIGEQFF.

The V call is TRBV11-2, the J call TRBJ1-1; D possibly corresponds to TRBD1 (5 bases). Looked up from germline, CDR1 is SGHAT and CDR2 is FQNNGV. The CDR3 length is 12 residues. The V end lost 7 bases, the J end lost 7 bases, and 13 bases lay between the germline ends. In nucleotides, the CDR3 is TGTGCCAGCATCCTTGGTAGGGGTGAAGCTTTCTTT. It yields the protein CASILGRGEAFF.

This clonotype appeared a few times. The chain uses TRBV10-3 and TRBJ1-2, with 8 positions matching TRBD1. The CDR3 is made up of 12 amino acids. From germline, CDR1 is ENHRY and CDR2 SYGVKD. J was trimmed by 8 bases and V by 7 bases; bases with no gene match: 6. In nucleotides, the CDR3 is TGTGCCATCAAGACAGGGGATGGAGGCTACACCTTC. It codes for CAIKTGDGGYTF.

This sequence joins TRBV28 and TRBJ1-6; D unclear. The CDR3 is 12 residues long. Germline CDR1 and CDR2: MDHEN and SYDVKM. Trimming pared 5 bases from V and 7 bases from J, leaving 6 bases between. CDR3 residues: CASSTPNSPLHF. CDR3 coding DNA: TGTGCCAGCAGTACCCCCAATTCACCCCTCCACTTT.

The chain is built from TRBV6-1 and TRBJ2-7, with unresolved D. The CDR3 is 16 residues long. Germline loops: CDR1 MNHNS, CDR2 SASEGT. The V end lost 3 bases, the J end lost 3 bases, and 18 bases lay between the germline ends. CDR3 region: CASSDPPSSVNYEQYF. DNA of the CDR3: TGTGCCAGCAGTGACCCCCCAAGTTCGGTCAACTACGAGCAGTACTTC.

The chain employs TRBV20-1 and TRBJ2-5; perhaps TRBD1 as D (5 bases). The CDR3 extends over 13 amino acids. V lost 6 bases, J lost 0 bases, and 11 bases lay in between. Germline V gives CDR1 DFQATT, CDR2 SNEGSKA (reference sequence). The CDR3 coding sequence is TGCAGTGCAAAGGGGTACAACCAAGAGACCCAGTACTTC. This encodes CSAKGYNQETQYF.

This clonotype was observed a few times. This sequence joins TRBV2 and TRBJ2-3; TRBD1 might be the D (6 bases). This CDR3 comprises 13 residues. The V and J ends lost 6 bases and 2 bases respectively, with 9 bases between them. The germline gives CDR1 SNHLY, CDR2 FYNNEI. CDR3 amino acids: CASSGTTTDTQYF. In DNA form, the CDR3 reads TGTGCCAGCAGCGGGACAACCACAGATACGCAGTATTTT.

This clonotype showed up many times. The chain recombines TRBV11-2 with TRBJ2-1; no firm D call. V lost 3 bases and J lost 7, with 4 bases in between. Germline V gene lookup returns CDR1 SGHAT and CDR2 FQNNGV. The CDR3 consists of 11 residues. CDR3 amino acids: CASSFNNEQFF. The CDR3 bases are TGTGCCAGCAGCTTTAATAATGAGCAGTTCTTC.

In this sample, this clonotype turned up many times. The gene calls are TRBV12-3 or TRBV12-4 and TRBJ2-7; 9 bases are shared with TRBD1. Trimming took 6 bases from V and 6 from J; bases not matched to a gene: 6. This CDR3 comprises 13 residues. The CDR3 here is CASSLQGASEQYF. The CDR3 DNA reads TGTGCCAGCAGCCTACAGGGGGCAAGCGAGCAGTACTTC.